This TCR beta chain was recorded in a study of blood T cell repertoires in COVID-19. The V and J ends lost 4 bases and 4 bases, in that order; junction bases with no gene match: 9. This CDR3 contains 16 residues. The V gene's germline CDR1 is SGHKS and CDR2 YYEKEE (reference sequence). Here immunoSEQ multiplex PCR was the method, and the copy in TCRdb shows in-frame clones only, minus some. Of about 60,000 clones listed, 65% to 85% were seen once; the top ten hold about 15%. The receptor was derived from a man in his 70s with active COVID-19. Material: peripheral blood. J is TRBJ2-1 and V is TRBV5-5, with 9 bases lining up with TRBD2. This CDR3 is CASSPKREVVYNEQFF. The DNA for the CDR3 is TGTGCCAGCAGCCCGAAGCGGGAGGTAGTGTACAATGAGCAGTTCTTC.